This TCR beta chain was captured by sequencing in a study of blood T cells in healthy people across ages. The second PCR ran roughly 7 to 12 cycles with a sample-barcoded 5' primer and J-beta primers. Via MiXCR, TCRdb re-called the 5' RACE reads, giving one row per CDR3 protein. Seen here are 500,000 to 550,000 distinct CDR3 sequences, approximately 25% observed once, and the top ten hold approximately 10%. The CDR3 runs to 15 residues. CDR1 and CDR2 from the germline V gene are SGHRS and YFSETQ. V was pared by 1 base and J by 7 bases, with 17 bases between. In addition, the sample was reused for a study of T cells of mothers and their children. As reported in that work: Reverse transcription into cDNA received all extracted RNA, at approximately 1.5 ug per 15 ul.

The rearrangement links TRBV5-1 to TRBJ2-5; D unresolved. The TCR comes from a boy aged 10-17 years in good health. Source material: blood. The CDR3 protein is CASSLRSPTRWTQYF. The CDR3 region has the DNA TGCGCCAGCAGCTTGAGGTCCCCCACCCGGTGGACCCAGTACTTC. Drawing the rest from reference TRBV5-1 and TRBJ2-5, the complete variable domain is KAGVTQTPRYLIKTRGQQVTLSCSPISGHRSVSWYQQTPGQGLQFLFEYFSETQRNKGNFPGRFSGRQFSNSRSEMNVSTLELGDSALYLCASSLRSPTRWTQYFGPGTRLLVL.